The 8 T cell receptor beta chains given below trace back to one sample, sequenced in a study of Graves' ophthalmopathy and Graves' hyperthyroidism. RNA transcripts yielded amplified TCR beta CDR3 regions. The library came from an HTBI-primed first-round RT-PCR and a second-round multiplex PCR. TCRdb reanalysed the multiplex PCR reads using MiXCR and keeps one entry per CDR3 protein. The sample includes about 58,000 distinct CDR3 sequences, approximately 45% of them seen just once. Sequenced input: peripheral blood. The receptors were gathered from an adult woman with Graves' ophthalmopathy.

This clonotype is a singleton in its sample. Given a much more abundant clone one base away, this may be a read error. The chain employs TRBV28 and TRBJ2-3; D gene unclear. This CDR3 region has 13 residues. The germline gives CDR1 MDHEN, CDR2 SYDVKM. DNA for the CDR3: TGTGCCGGCAGTTTATCCCCAGGAAGAACGCAGTATTTT. It translates to CAGSLSPGRTQYF.

This clonotype was counted many times. The chain has TRBV20-1 and TRBJ2-1; 11 positions agree with TRBD2. Trimming at V came to 5 bases and at J to 6 bases, leaving 6 bases not matched to a gene. The germline V gene encodes CDR1 DFQATT and CDR2 SNEGSKA (reference sequence). The CDR3 covers 14 residues. CDR3 in amino acids: CSAVAGGRFNEQFF. The CDR3 nucleotides read TGCAGTGCTGTAGCGGGAGGGAGATTCAATGAGCAGTTCTTC.

The chain combines TRBV20-1 with TRBJ2-7, with 11 bases that match TRBD2. V was pared by 5 bases and J by 0 bases, with 6 bases of the junction left unmatched. Germline V gene data show CDR1 as DFQATT and CDR2 as SNEGSKA (reference sequence). This CDR3 has 15 residues. The CDR3 sequence: CSAPLAGGSSYEQYF. CDR3 sequence (DNA): TGCAGTGCTCCCCTAGCGGGAGGTAGCTCCTACGAGCAGTACTTC.

This clonotype was recorded at least ten times. The chain employs TRBV5-8 and TRBJ2-6, with D hard to call. Germline V lookup: CDR1 SGHTS, CDR2 YDEGEE. Between the trimmed V and J ends, which lost 2 bases and 0 bases, there was a span of 9 bases. This CDR3 has 16 amino acids. CDR3 region: CASSLVVISGANVLTF. DNA of the CDR3: TGTGCCAGCAGCTTAGTCGTTATCTCTGGGGCCAACGTCCTGACTTTC. The variable domain in full, with the rest retrieved from reference TRBV5-8 and TRBJ2-6, is EAGVTQSPTHLIKTRGQQATLRCSPISGHTSVYWYQQALGLGLQFLLWYDEGEERNRGNFPPRFSGRQFPNYSSELNVNALELEDSALYLCASSLVVISGANVLTFGAGSRLTVL.

The sample holds many counts of this clonotype. V usage is TRBV7-2 and J usage is TRBJ2-1, with a weak D call TRBD2 (6 bases). The V end was cut by 4 bases, the J end by 9 bases, with 16 bases between. CDR1 and CDR2 (germline): SGHTA, FQGNSA. The CDR3 consists of 14 residues. The CDR3 spells CASSSAGGWSEQFF. The CDR3, as DNA: TGTGCCAGCAGCTCTGCAGGAGGGTGGAGTGAGCAGTTCTTC.

With regard to this clonotype: This may come from a read error, since a much larger clone is one base off. The chain joins TRBV28 to TRBJ1-6, with D possibly TRBD1 on 6 matching bases. Trimming shortened V by 10 bases and J by 9 bases, and 22 bases separated the two germline ends. The germline CDR1 and CDR2 sequences are MDHEN and SYDVKM. The CDR3 has 15 amino acids. CDR3 in amino acids: CATLTQDRTSSPLHF. Here the CDR3 DNA reads TGTGCCACCTTAACCCAGGACAGAACGAGTTCACCCCTCCACTTT. Full variable domain (remainder filled in from reference TRBV28 and TRBJ1-6): DVKVTQSSRYLVKRTGEKVFLECVQDMDHENMFWYRQDPGLGLRLIYFSYDVKMKEKGDIPEGYSVSREKKERFSLILESASTNQTSMYLCATLTQDRTSSPLHFGNGTRLTVT.

The chain couples TRBV7-8 to TRBJ2-1; TRBD2 agrees at 11 bases. The junction had 7 bases not matched to a gene; V was cut back by 4 bases and J by 5 bases. Germline CDR1 is SGHVS and CDR2 is FQNEAQ. The CDR3 covers 16 residues. Here the CDR3 reads CASSSTGTSGHNEQFF. CDR3 bases: TGTGCCAGCAGCTCGACCGGGACTAGCGGCCACAATGAGCAGTTCTTC.

For this clonotype: Relative to the germline gene, one junction end is altered; a read error may explain this. The chain links TRBV20-1 to TRBJ2-1, with 10 bases lining up with TRBD2. Per the germline V gene, CDR1 is DFQATT and CDR2 is SNEGSKA (reference sequence). The CDR3 covers 13 residues. The CDR3 region is CSAFNLAGDERFF. The CDR3, as DNA: TGCAGTGCTTTTAACCTAGCGGGAGATGAGCGGTTCTTC.